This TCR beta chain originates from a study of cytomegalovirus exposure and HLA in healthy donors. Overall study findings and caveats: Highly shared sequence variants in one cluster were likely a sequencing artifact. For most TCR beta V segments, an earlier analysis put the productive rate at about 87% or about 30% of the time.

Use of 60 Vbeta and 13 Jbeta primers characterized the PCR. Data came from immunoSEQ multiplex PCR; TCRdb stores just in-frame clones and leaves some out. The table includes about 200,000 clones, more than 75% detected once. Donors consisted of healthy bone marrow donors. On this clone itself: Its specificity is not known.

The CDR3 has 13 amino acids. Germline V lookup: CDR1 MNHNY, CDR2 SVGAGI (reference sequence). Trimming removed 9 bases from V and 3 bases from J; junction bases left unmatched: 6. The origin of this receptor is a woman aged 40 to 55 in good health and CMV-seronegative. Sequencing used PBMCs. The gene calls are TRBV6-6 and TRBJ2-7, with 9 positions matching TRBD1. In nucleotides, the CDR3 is TGTGCCAGTCGGACAGGGGTTTACTACGAGCAGTACTTC. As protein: CASRTGVYYEQYF.